Each of the 27 T cell receptor beta chains below was sequenced from the same sample in a study of identical twins. Via MiXCR, TCRdb re-called the 5' RACE reads, giving one row per CDR3 protein. Of approximately 1.8 million distinct CDR3 sequences in the sample, more than 30% were seen once. Sequencing input: cord blood. These TCRs come from a newborn girl in good health.

The V gene is TRBV5-1, the J gene TRBJ1-6; D is ambiguous. This CDR3 has 17 amino acids. Germline V gene lookup returns CDR1 SGHRS and CDR2 YFSETQ. V lost 5 bases, J lost 5 bases, and 20 bases lay in between. CDR3 bases: TGCGCCAGCAGTCGCGACCGGCTCCACAGCGATAATTCACCCCTCCACTTT. Encoded protein: CASSRDRLHSDNSPLHF.

This clonotype was seen only a few times. This chain uses TRBV10-3 with TRBJ1-2; TRBD1 matches 8 bases. The CDR3 is 14 amino acids. Per germline, CDR1 ENHRY and CDR2 SYGVKD. V shed 4 bases and J 4 bases; nucleotides not matched to a gene: 5. The CDR3 region is CAISVMDRVYGYTF. CDR3 coding DNA: TGTGCCATCAGTGTTATGGACAGGGTCTATGGCTACACCTTC.

The chain recombines TRBV25-1 with TRBJ1-2; tentative D call: TRBD1 (5 bases). V shed 1 base and J shed 7 bases, with 16 bases lying between them. The length of the CDR3 is 15 residues. Germline values: CDR1 MGHDK, CDR2 SYGVNS. CDR3 in amino acids: CASSESFNGGGGYTF. The CDR3 DNA reads as TGTGCCAGCAGTGAATCCTTCAACGGGGGTGGTGGCTACACCTTC.

This clonotype was recorded a few times. J is TRBJ2-3 and V is TRBV7-8; possible D gene TRBD2, 6 bases. In germline, CDR1 is SGHVS, CDR2 FQNEAQ. V gave up 6 bases and J gave up 2 bases, with 18 bases separating them. This CDR3 is built from 16 residues. CDR3 coding DNA: TGTGCCAGCAGACCGTACGGGGCGGGGTTCACAGATACGCAGTATTTT. This codes for CASRPYGAGFTDTQYF.

The chain combines TRBV20-1 with TRBJ1-5, with no clear D. CDR3 length: 15 residues. The germline CDR1 and CDR2 sequences are DFQATT and SNEGSKA (reference sequence). V gave up 0 bases and J gave up 5 bases, with 14 bases separating them. In DNA form, the CDR3 reads TGCAGTGCTAGAGACGTAGTGGGAGGTTATCAGCCCCAGCATTTT. Protein product: CSARDVVGGYQPQHF.

The CDR3 DNA reads TGTGCCAGCAGTCATACAGGATCCTATGGCTACACCTTC. It codes for CASSHTGSYGYTF. The J gene is TRBJ1-2, the V gene TRBV27, with D maybe TRBD1 (5 bases). The CDR3 is made up of 13 amino acids. The ends were cut back, 5 bases at V and 4 bases at J, with 11 bases in the middle. Germline V gives CDR1 MNHEY, CDR2 SMNVEV (reference sequence).

This clonotype was counted between two and nine times. The V call is TRBV28, the J call TRBJ1-5; D unresolved. V gave up 5 bases and J gave up 11 bases, with 19 bases separating them. There are 14 residues in the CDR3. CDR1 is MDHEN and CDR2 is SYDVKM in the germline V gene. The CDR3 sequence: CASSPARSNQAQHF. The CDR3 DNA reads TGTGCCAGCAGTCCGGCCAGATCTAATCAAGCCCAGCATTTT.

The chain employs TRBV20-1 and TRBJ2-1; D remains ambiguous. Between the trimmed V and J ends, which lost 6 bases and 1 base, there was a span of 10 bases. Germline V CDR1 and CDR2: DFQATT, SNEGSKA (reference sequence). The CDR3 extends over 13 amino acids. CDR3 DNA sequence: TGCAGTGCCCACTCGGGTTCCTACAATGAGCAGTTCTTC. This translates into CSAHSGSYNEQFF.

This chain joins TRBV7-9 and TRBJ2-3; possible D gene TRBD1, 6 bases. CDR3 length: 14 amino acids. Germline CDR1 reads SEHNR; CDR2 reads FQNEAQ (reference sequence). The germline V and J ends were trimmed by 5 bases and 5 bases, with 14 bases remaining between them. The CDR3 sequence: CASSRSPDRDTQYF. CDR3 nucleotide sequence: TGTGCCAGCAGCCGCTCCCCGGACAGAGATACGCAGTATTTT.

In its sample, this clonotype was seen a few times. J is TRBJ2-4 and V is TRBV28; 16 nucleotides line up with TRBD2. The J call is doubtful: the DNA matches TRBJ2-7 better. CDR1 and CDR2 from the germline V gene are MDHEN and SYDVKM. This CDR3 is built from 18 residues. CDR3 sequence: CASSLAGTSGRAAYEQYF. CDR3 DNA: TGTGCCAGCAGTTTAGCAGGGACTAGCGGGAGGGCTGCCTACGAGCAGTACTTC.

The chain links TRBV2 to TRBJ2-2; 7 bases are a match to TRBD2. Germline CDR1 and CDR2: SNHLY and FYNNEI. This CDR3 contains 15 residues. The V segment lost 2 bases and the J segment 4 bases; nucleotides outside the gene matches: 4. CDR3 in DNA: TGTGCCAGCAGTGAACATCCTAGCGGCACCGGGGAGCTGTTTTTT. This codes for CASSEHPSGTGELFF.

The CDR3 sequence is CASSFGTSGKGEQYF. The CDR3 DNA sequence: TGTGCCAGCAGTTTCGGCACTAGCGGGAAGGGGGAGCAGTACTTC. The chain combines TRBV12-3 or TRBV12-4 with TRBJ2-7, with 10 bases aligning to TRBD2. The CDR3 spans 15 residues. The V segment lost 3 bases and the J segment 7 bases; nucleotides outside the gene matches: 9.

This clonotype has more than one count but fewer than ten. V usage is TRBV6-2 or TRBV6-3 and J usage is TRBJ2-7, with D tentatively TRBD2 (5 bases). CDR1 and CDR2 (germline): MNHEY, SVGEGT. The CDR3 extends over 15 amino acids. Deletions cut 6 bases from V and 3 bases from J, with 18 bases between. CDR3 nucleotide sequence: TGTGCCAGCAGCCCAGGACTCAACTTCATCTACGAGCAGTACTTC. This codes for CASSPGLNFIYEQYF.

This clonotype turned up a few times. The chain uses TRBV20-1 and TRBJ1-5; 7 bases are shared with TRBD1. V lost 3 bases to trimming and J lost 5 bases; unmatched junction nucleotides: 4. The CDR3 extends over 13 amino acids. Germline CDR1 reads DFQATT; CDR2 reads SNEGSKA (reference sequence). The CDR3 DNA reads TGCAGTGCTAGGCTCGACAGGGATCAGCCCCAGCATTTT. It specifies CSARLDRDQPQHF.

In its sample, this clonotype was seen a few times. The chain is built from TRBV7-8 and TRBJ1-4; 9 positions agree with TRBD1. With 3 bases clipped from V and 0 bases from J, the junction kept 8 bases outside the gene matches. The germline CDR1 and CDR2 sequences are SGHVS and FQNEAQ. CDR3 length: 18 residues. The CDR3 loop reads CASSLDRGWDATNEKLFF. The CDR3 nucleotides are TGTGCCAGCAGCTTGGACAGGGGTTGGGATGCAACTAATGAAAAACTGTTTTTT.

This clonotype was seen a handful of times. The chain is built from TRBV7-2 and TRBJ1-6; 8 bases map to TRBD1. CDR1 SGHTA and CDR2 FQGNSA come from the germline V gene. The CDR3 loop spans 17 amino acids. V shed 1 base, J shed 6 bases, and the junction held 8 bases outside the gene matches. The DNA of the CDR3 is TGTGCCAGCAGCTTAGTGCTTAGGGACAGGACTAATTCACCCCTCCACTTT. Translating gives CASSLVLRDRTNSPLHF.

A few counts support this clonotype. The chain recombines TRBV6-5 with TRBJ2-7, with 9 bases lining up with TRBD2. The CDR3 totals 15 residues. Germline CDR1 is MNHEY and CDR2 is SVGAGI. The V gene end was trimmed by 0 bases and the J gene end by 2 bases; junction bases not matched to a gene: 2. The CDR3 DNA is TGTGCCAGCAGTTACTCGAGGACTAGCGCCTACGAGCAGTACTTC. Translating it yields CASSYSRTSAYEQYF.

This clonotype appeared many times. The chain couples TRBV2 to TRBJ2-3, with TRBD1 matching 9 bases. The V and J ends lost 6 bases and 5 bases, in that order; junction bases with no gene match: 0. This CDR3 comprises 12 residues. The germline gives CDR1 SNHLY, CDR2 FYNNEI. The CDR3 DNA reads TGTGCCAGCAGGGGACAGGGAGATACGCAGTATTTT. This codes for CASRGQGDTQYF.

This clonotype was seen more than once but under ten times. The chain links TRBV28 to TRBJ2-7, with 7 bases matching TRBD1. Unmatched junction bases numbered 8, after V lost 1 base and J lost 5 bases. The CDR3 is 15 residues long. Germline-derived CDR1 and CDR2 are MDHEN and SYDVKM. The CDR3 is CASSLSTLQGNEQYF. CDR3 nucleotides: TGTGCCAGCAGTTTATCAACCCTACAGGGGAACGAGCAGTACTTC.

CDR3 DNA sequence: TGTGCCAGCAAAGAGGGGCTCCATGAGCAGTTCTTC. It specifies CASKEGLHEQFF. This chain uses TRBV2 with TRBJ2-1, with D perhaps being TRBD1 or TRBD2 (5 bases each). Germline CDR1 SNHLY, CDR2 FYNNEI. Trimming pared 7 bases from V and 8 bases from J, leaving 12 bases between. The CDR3 has 12 amino acids.

The chain links TRBV29-1 to TRBJ2-5; 12 nucleotides match TRBD2. The CDR3 spans 15 residues. J gave up 11 bases and V 7 bases, and 17 bases lay outside the gene matches. CDR1 and CDR2 from the germline V gene are SQVTM and ANQGSEA. The CDR3: CSAGKRLAGEGEQYF. In DNA, the CDR3 is TGCAGCGCCGGCAAGCGACTAGCGGGGGAAGGGGAGCAGTACTTC.

The chain employs TRBV24-1 and TRBJ2-5; 8 nucleotides match TRBD2. The CDR3 has 16 amino acids. The J segment lost 11 bases and the V segment lost 4 bases, leaving 17 bases of the junction unmatched. Germline V gene sequence: CDR1 KGHDR, CDR2 SFDVKD. CDR3 nucleotides: TGTGCCACCAGTGACTCCGGGACTAGTCAGGGCAATGAGCAGTACTTC. As protein: CATSDSGTSQGNEQYF.

This clonotype appeared once. The rearrangement links TRBV30 to TRBJ1-2; D gene uncertain. V was clipped by 3 bases and J by 2 bases, with 13 bases between them. The CDR3 is 14 residues long. CDR1 is GTSNPN and CDR2 is SVGIG in the germline V gene (reference sequence). The CDR3 sequence is CAWSSLGANYGYTF. DNA of the CDR3: TGTGCCTGGAGCTCTCTGGGAGCGAACTATGGCTACACCTTC.

This clonotype was seen at least ten times. The V call is TRBV15, the J call TRBJ2-4; tentatively, D is TRBD1 (5 bases). V gave up 0 bases and J gave up 9 bases, with 15 bases separating them. This CDR3 spans 15 amino acids. In germline, CDR1 is LNHNV, CDR2 YYDKDF (reference sequence). The chain's CDR3 is CATSRDTSGIAIQYF. In DNA, the CDR3 is TGTGCCACCAGCAGAGATACTTCAGGGATAGCCATTCAGTACTTC.

This sequence joins TRBV5-1 and TRBJ2-1, with TRBD2 identical over 13 bases. TRBJ2-7 explains the end of the DNA better; the J call may be wrong. The V gene's germline CDR1 is SGHRS and CDR2 YFSETQ. There are 17 residues in the CDR3. CDR3 residues: CASSLGLAGGQRDEQYF. The CDR3 DNA reads as TGCGCCAGCAGCTTGGGACTAGCGGGAGGCCAACGGGATGAGCAGTACTTC.

This clonotype was seen a few times. The CDR3 DNA follows: TGTGCCAGCAGCCCCCCCGACTTGACCTACGAGCAGTACTTC. The encoded protein is CASSPPDLTYEQYF. The chain has TRBV12-3 or TRBV12-4 and TRBJ2-7; D remains unclear. The length of the CDR3 is 14 residues. V lost 6 bases to trimming and J lost 2 bases, with 14 bases between them.

This clonotype was counted between two and nine times. The V and J genes are TRBV4-1 and TRBJ2-2; D is uncertain. Germline-derived CDR1 and CDR2 are MGHRA and YSYEKL. V lost 4 bases, J lost 3 bases, and 6 bases lay in between. The CDR3 covers 13 residues. The CDR3 DNA is TGCGCCAGCAGCCGCTCAGACACCGGGGAGCTGTTTTTT. Translated: CASSRSDTGELFF.